This TCR beta chain stems from a study of T cell responses to AZD1222 COVID-19 vaccine. Study information: Second doses that came at about 4 or about 12 weeks were put together.

Worth noting for this clone: Its antigen is undetermined.

Study results and limitations: Among AZD1222 vaccinees, only six were seropositive at baseline. CD4 TCRs linked to vaccination spanned spike, dominating at 160-218 and 743-854.

Profiling relied on immunoSEQ multiplex PCR, and the TCRdb table lists in-frame clones only, not all of them. The repertoire has about 170,000 clones, roughly 90% of them found once; the top ten carry about 1.6%. V lost 2 bases to trimming and J lost 1 base, with 9 bases between them. In germline, CDR1 is SGHVS, CDR2 FNYEAQ. The CDR3 sequence is 15 residues long. The starting material was peripheral blood, obtained on day 0 of AZD1222 vaccination. This TCR came from an adult in good health. The chain combines TRBV7-6 with TRBJ1-3, with TRBD1 as a possible D gene (5 bases). CDR3 nucleotides: TGTGCCAGCAGCTTAATCGCAGGGTCTGGAAACACCATATATTTT. It specifies CASSLIAGSGNTIYF.